This is a list of T cell receptor beta chains from one sample in a study of beta chain features in type 1 diabetes. Repertoires were generated with immunoSEQ multiplex PCR, while TCRdb's copy carries only in-frame clones and drops some. The sample records about 240,000 clones, over 11% being singletons. Sequenced input: naive CD4+ T cells from blood. Receptors originate from a young man with type 1 diabetes. Each CDR3 is given with its conserved first and last residue. D genes are given only for firm matches. Some rows mark clone size as missing; the rest say once, few, many or name a class of expanded clone.

clone_size,j_call,v_call,d_call,cdr3_aa,cdr3_nt
few,TRBJ2-5,TRBV5-6,TRBD2,CASSLRRGSHQETQYF,TGTGCCAGCAGCTTGAGGCGGGGGAGTCACCAAGAGACCCAGTACTTC
.,TRBJ1-5,TRBV15,TRBD1,CATSRILRGPDQPQHF,TGTGCCACCAGCAGAATTCTCAGGGGGCCGGATCAGCCCCAGCATTTT
few,TRBJ2-7,TRBV4-1,TRBD1,CASSAGGPLDEQYF,TGCGCCAGCAGCGCAGGGGGCCCTCTGGACGAGCAGTACTTC
.,TRBJ1-1,TRBV4-1,.,CASSHPSRGITEAFF,TGCGCCAGCAGCCATCCCTCTCGGGGAATTACTGAAGCTTTCTTT
.,TRBJ1-2,TRBV14,.,CASSWRNYGYTF,TGTGCCAGCAGCTGGAGGAACTATGGCTACACCTTC
.,TRBJ2-3,TRBV6-5,.,CASGRGAGDTQYF,TGTGCCAGCGGCCGGGGGGCTGGAGATACGCAGTATTTT
few,TRBJ2-1,TRBV7-2,TRBD2,CASSLFSGRAANEQFF,TGTGCCAGCAGCTTGTTTAGCGGGAGGGCAGCCAATGAGCAGTTCTTC
.,TRBJ2-4,TRBV27,.,CASSLSLGQSNIQYF,TGTGCCAGCAGTTTATCGCTTGGACAGTCAAACATTCAGTACTTC
.,TRBJ2-7,TRBV4-1,.,CASSQETGIAASYEQYF,TGCGCCAGCAGCCAAGAGACCGGGATCGCAGCCAGCTACGAGCAGTACTTC
.,TRBJ1-5,TRBV9,.,CASSVDWAGAQHF,TGTGCCAGCAGCGTAGACTGGGCCGGGGCCCAGCATTTT
.,TRBJ2-1,TRBV10-3,TRBD2,CAISELLGTTQSSYNEQFF,TGTGCCATCAGTGAGCTTTTAGGGACTACCCAAAGCTCCTACAATGAGCAGTTCTTC
.,TRBJ2-7,TRBV7-9,.,CASSPPAGSYEQYF,TGTGCCAGCAGCCCCCCGGCAGGCTCCTACGAGCAGTACTTC
few,TRBJ2-2,TRBV30,TRBD1,CAWGDRGYGELFF,TGTGCCTGGGGGGACAGGGGATACGGGGAGCTGTTTTTT
few,TRBJ1-1,TRBV7-9,TRBD1,CASSLAGGGTEAFF,TGTGCCAGCAGCTTAGCAGGGGGCGGCACTGAAGCTTTCTTT
few,TRBJ2-5,TRBV7-9,.,CASSPRRDGQQTQYF,TGTGCCAGCAGCCCGAGGCGGGACGGGCAGCAGACCCAGTACTTC
.,TRBJ2-7,TRBV6-5,.,CASSSTDYEQYF,TGTGCCAGCAGTTCGACAGATTACGAGCAGTACTTC
few,TRBJ2-7,TRBV11-2,TRBD1,CASSLRGTGESEQYF,TGTGCCAGCAGCTTAAGGGGGACAGGAGAATCTGAGCAGTACTTC
.,TRBJ2-5,TRBV29-1,TRBD1,CSVDKGARETQYF,TGCAGCGTTGATAAGGGGGCGCGGGAGACCCAGTACTTC
.,TRBJ1-4,TRBV7-8,.,CASSPEGEKLFF,TGTGCCAGCAGCCCAGAGGGTGAAAAACTGTTTTTT
.,TRBJ2-5,TRBV27,.,CASTPAIGGTQYF,TGTGCCAGCACCCCCGCTATAGGGGGGACCCAGTACTTC
few,TRBJ2-7,TRBV5-1,.,CASSPRDRNTYEQYF,TGCGCCAGCAGCCCAAGAGACAGGAACACCTACGAGCAGTACTTC
few,TRBJ2-4,TRBV7-9,.,CASSLADLAKNIQYF,TGTGCCAGCAGCTTAGCGGACTTAGCCAAAAACATTCAGTACTTC
.,TRBJ2-7,TRBV29-1,.,CSVSFGESSITYEQYF,TGCAGCGTTTCCTTTGGGGAGTCCTCTATCACCTACGAGCAGTACTTC
.,TRBJ1-2,TRBV30,TRBD1,CAWSSQPGGYGYTF,TGTGCCTGGAGTTCCCAACCAGGGGGCTATGGCTACACCTTC
few,TRBJ1-1,TRBV20-1,.,CSGGVGTEAFF,TGCAGTGGCGGGGTAGGCACTGAAGCTTTCTTT
few,TRBJ2-7,TRBV11-3,.,CASSLGHAYEQYF,TGTGCCAGCAGCTTAGGGCATGCCTACGAGCAGTACTTC
.,TRBJ2-1,TRBV2,.,CASSPRDALTYNEQFF,TGTGCCAGCAGTCCCCGGGATGCACTTACCTACAATGAGCAGTTCTTC
.,TRBJ1-1,TRBV7-6,.,CASSLGQTNTEAFF,TGTGCCAGCAGCCTTGGACAGACGAACACTGAAGCTTTCTTT
.,TRBJ1-5,TRBV6-6,.,CASRPQGSNQPQHF,TGTGCCAGCAGGCCACAGGGAAGCAATCAGCCCCAGCATTTT
.,TRBJ1-2,TRBV5-6,.,CASSLAEGGGYGYTF,TGTGCCAGCAGCTTGGCCGAAGGAGGAGGGTATGGCTACACCTTC
.,TRBJ2-3,TRBV7-2,TRBD2,CASSLRGRAGTDTQYF,TGTGCCAGCAGCTTACGCGGGAGGGCCGGCACAGATACGCAGTATTTT
few,TRBJ2-1,TRBV21-1,.,CASSFIRGNEQFF,TGTGCCAGCAGCTTTATCAGGGGCAATGAGCAGTTCTTC
.,TRBJ1-6,TRBV10-3,TRBD1,CAISWDRGRNSPLHF,TGTGCCATCAGCTGGGACAGGGGAAGGAATTCACCCCTCCACTTT
.,TRBJ1-5,TRBV30,TRBD1,CAWSQGQGGNQPQHF,TGTGCCTGGAGCCAGGGACAGGGCGGCAATCAGCCCCAGCATTTT
few,TRBJ2-4,TRBV6-5,TRBD1,CASSYSGRGHIQYF,TGTGCCAGCAGTTACTCGGGCAGGGGGCACATTCAGTACTTC
.,TRBJ1-1,TRBV30,.,CAWNPSTGKNTEAFF,TGTGCCTGGAACCCTTCGACGGGTAAGAACACTGAAGCTTTCTTT
.,TRBJ2-7,TRBV18,.,CASSSEGAAYEQYF,TGTGCCAGCTCATCCGAAGGGGCAGCCTACGAGCAGTACTTC